This TCR beta chain was observed in a study of blood T cell repertoires in COVID-19. The authors' processing: For nucleated cells, counts were estimated from reference gene primer amplification. Generated by immunoSEQ multiplex PCR, the TCRdb table keeps only in-frame clones and is missing some. The DNA was the basis for D and trimming; V, J and clone size are from that table. This sample yields about 250,000 clones, of which over 75% are seen a single time; approximately 5.1% belongs to the top ten. This clone was recorded once. The CDR3 extends over 16 amino acids. V dropped 4 bases and J dropped 5; count of bases not matched to a gene: 10. Per germline, CDR1 KGHDR and CDR2 SFDVKD.

The sequenced material came from peripheral blood. The chain combines TRBV24-1 with TRBJ2-5; 9 bases are shared with TRBD1. This sequence was found in a man aged 45 to 65 with COVID-19, enrolled during active disease. Here the CDR3 reads CATSDTGTGSQETQYF. CDR3 DNA sequence: TGTGCCACCAGTGACACCGGGACAGGGTCCCAGGAGACCCAGTACTTC.